The clone carrying this T cell receptor (beta chain) was seen once. Germline CDR1 is MDHEN and CDR2 is SYDVKM. Trimming took 3 bases from V and 4 from J; bases not matched to a gene: 6. The CDR3 runs to 15 residues. The sample originates from a study of blood T cell repertoires in COVID-19. Clones were read by immunoSEQ multiplex PCR, and TCRdb kept only the in-frame ones, dropping some. The profile shows 290,000 or so clones, approximately 90% of them singletons. Input material: peripheral blood. The clonotype was recovered from a woman aged 25 to 45 with COVID-19, enrolled during active disease. V is TRBV28 and J is TRBJ2-1; 7 bases match TRBD2. DNA for the CDR3: TGTGCCAGCAGTTTTGGCGGGAGCTGGTACAATGAGCAGTTCTTC. As protein: CASSFGGSWYNEQFF.